Presented here are 5 T cell receptor beta chains from one specimen sequenced in a study of CD8 T cells in ankylosing spondylitis. Notes on the study in general: A motif in TCR beta, a set of 8 or 9 highly homologous variants, appeared characteristic of ankylosing spondylitis blood.

TCRdb re-analysed the 5' RACE reads in MiXCR, keeping a single row per CDR3 protein. The sample lists 700,000 to 850,000 distinct CDR3 sequences, 10% to 15% occurring once. For these receptors, no antigen is known. The sample comprised blood, either unsorted or a sorted T cell fraction (not recorded which). These receptors all stem from a male donor with ankylosing spondylitis.

This clonotype was seen a few times. The chain couples TRBV6-2 or TRBV6-3 to TRBJ1-6; TRBD1 agrees at 7 bases. J was trimmed by 14 bases and V by 4 bases; bases with no gene match: 14. The CDR3 has 15 amino acids. Germline CDR1 reads MNHEY; CDR2 reads SVGEGT. The CDR3 loop reads CASSFAGQGDLALHF. The CDR3 coding sequence is TGTGCCAGCAGTTTTGCGGGTCAGGGGGATTTGGCCCTCCACTTT.

This clonotype came up a few times. This rearrangement joins TRBV27 to TRBJ2-7; no clear D. Germline V gives CDR1 MNHEY, CDR2 SMNVEV (reference sequence). This CDR3 is 16 amino acids long. V was shortened by 4 bases and J by 1 base, with 17 bases between the two germline ends. The CDR3 region has the DNA TGTGCCAGCAGTTATAGGGCATTTGGTGGGTCCTACGAGCAGTACTTC. Protein sequence: CASSYRAFGGSYEQYF.

The V call is TRBV6-1, the J call TRBJ2-2; 10 bases map to TRBD2. The germline gives CDR1 MNHNS, CDR2 SASEGT. The CDR3 length is 16 residues. The V gene end was trimmed by 6 bases and the J gene end by 4 bases; junction bases not matched to a gene: 8. Here the CDR3 reads CASSRGLARPTGELFF. The CDR3, as DNA: TGTGCCAGCAGCCGGGGACTAGCGAGACCCACCGGGGAGCTGTTTTTT.

The chain couples TRBV7-2 to TRBJ1-3; 9 bases align to TRBD1. With 5 bases clipped from V and 2 bases from J, the junction kept 7 bases outside the gene matches. Germline CDR1 SGHTA, CDR2 FQGNSA. CDR3 length equals 16 residues. The CDR3 reads CASSPGQGSPGNTIYF. CDR3 nucleotide sequence: TGTGCCAGCAGCCCGGGACAGGGTTCCCCTGGAAACACCATATATTTT.

This clonotype occurred many times. This rearrangement joins TRBV4-3 to TRBJ2-3; TRBD2 matches at 8 bases. Germline V CDR1 and CDR2: LGHNA, YSLEER. The J segment lost 3 bases and the V segment lost 1 base, leaving 18 bases of the junction unmatched. The CDR3 runs to 20 residues. The CDR3 spells CASSQVGTSGTGGFTDTQYF. The CDR3 DNA reads TGCGCCAGCAGCCAAGTCGGAACTAGCGGTACTGGGGGTTTTACAGATACGCAGTATTTT.